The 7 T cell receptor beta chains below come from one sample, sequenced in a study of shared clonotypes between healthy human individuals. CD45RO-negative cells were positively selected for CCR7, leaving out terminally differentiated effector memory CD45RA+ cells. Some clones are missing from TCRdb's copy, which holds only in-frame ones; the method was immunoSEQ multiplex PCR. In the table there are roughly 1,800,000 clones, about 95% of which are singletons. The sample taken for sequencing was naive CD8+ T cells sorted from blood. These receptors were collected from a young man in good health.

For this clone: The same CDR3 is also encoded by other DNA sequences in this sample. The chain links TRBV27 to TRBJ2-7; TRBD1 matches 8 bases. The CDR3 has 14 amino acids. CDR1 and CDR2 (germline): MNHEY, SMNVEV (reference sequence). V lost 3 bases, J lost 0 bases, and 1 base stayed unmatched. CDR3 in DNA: TGTGCCAGCAGTTTCGGGACAGGCTCCTACGAGCAGTACTTC. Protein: CASSFGTGSYEQYF.

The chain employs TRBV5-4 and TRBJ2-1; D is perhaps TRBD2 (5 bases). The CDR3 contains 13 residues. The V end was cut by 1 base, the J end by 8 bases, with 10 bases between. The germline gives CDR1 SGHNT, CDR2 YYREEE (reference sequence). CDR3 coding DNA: TGTGCCAGCAGCTTGTCTAGCTTCGATGAGCAGTTCTTC. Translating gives CASSLSSFDEQFF.

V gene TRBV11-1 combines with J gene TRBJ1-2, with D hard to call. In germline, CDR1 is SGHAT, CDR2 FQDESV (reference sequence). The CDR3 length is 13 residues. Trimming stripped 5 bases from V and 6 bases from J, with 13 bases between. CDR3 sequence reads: CASSRLGEDGYTF. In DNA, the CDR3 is TGTGCCAGCAGCCGATTGGGTGAGGATGGCTACACCTTC.

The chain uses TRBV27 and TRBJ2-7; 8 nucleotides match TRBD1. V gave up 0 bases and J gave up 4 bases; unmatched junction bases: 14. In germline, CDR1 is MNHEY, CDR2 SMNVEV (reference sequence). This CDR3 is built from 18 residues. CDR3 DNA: TGTGCCAGCAGTTTATCTGGGCAGGGGGCCTCCATAACATACGAGCAGTACTTC. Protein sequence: CASSLSGQGASITYEQYF.

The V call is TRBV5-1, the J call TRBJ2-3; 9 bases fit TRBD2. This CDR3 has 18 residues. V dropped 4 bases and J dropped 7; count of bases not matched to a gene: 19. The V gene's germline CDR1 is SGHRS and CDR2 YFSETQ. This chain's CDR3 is CASSVIGPGREGRYTQYF. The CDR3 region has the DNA TGCGCCAGCAGCGTGATCGGCCCAGGGCGGGAGGGCCGGTATACGCAGTATTTT. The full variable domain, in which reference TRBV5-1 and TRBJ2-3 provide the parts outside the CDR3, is KAGVTQTPRYLIKTRGQQVTLSCSPISGHRSVSWYQQTPGQGLQFLFEYFSETQRNKGNFPGRFSGRQFSNSRSEMNVSTLELGDSALYLCASSVIGPGREGRYTQYFGPGTRLTVL.

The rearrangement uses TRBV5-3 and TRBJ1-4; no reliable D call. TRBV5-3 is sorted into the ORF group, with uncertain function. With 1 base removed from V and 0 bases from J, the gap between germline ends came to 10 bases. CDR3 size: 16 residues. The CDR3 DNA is TGTGCCAGAAGCTTGTACATGTCCGCAACTAATGAAAAACTGTTTTTT. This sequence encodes CARSLYMSATNEKLFF.

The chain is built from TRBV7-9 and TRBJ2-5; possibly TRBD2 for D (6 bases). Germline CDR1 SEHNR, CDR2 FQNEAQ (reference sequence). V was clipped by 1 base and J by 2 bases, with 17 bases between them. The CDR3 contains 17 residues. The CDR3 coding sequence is TGTGCCAGCAGCTTAGTTTCGGGAGATCCCTCGCAAGAGACCCAGTACTTC. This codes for CASSLVSGDPSQETQYF. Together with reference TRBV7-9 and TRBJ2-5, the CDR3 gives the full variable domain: DTGVSQNPRHKITKRGQNVTFRCDPISEHNRLYWYRQTLGQGPEFLTYFQNEAQLEKSRLLSDRFSAERPKGSFSTLEIQRTEQGDSAMYLCASSLVSGDPSQETQYFGPGTRLLVL.